This is a list of T cell receptor beta chains from one sample in a study of CD8 T cells in Susac syndrome. One entry per CDR3 protein results from TCRdb running MiXCR on the immunoSEQ multiplex PCR reads. The data hold 160,000 or so distinct CDR3 sequences, with approximately 95% observed a single time. The source material was CD8+ T cells from PBMCs. The receptor source for this set is a human donor with multiple sclerosis. The CDR3 runs from the conserved cysteine through the conserved F or W. D genes are given only for firm matches. Clone size is not always given. Where it is, it says once, few, many or a class for expanded clones.

clone_size,v_call,j_call,d_call,cdr3_nt,cdr3_aa
.,TRBV9,TRBJ2-3,TRBD2,TGTGCCAGCAGCGTAGATTGGACTAGCGGGAGTCAAGCAGATACGCAGTATTTT,CASSVDWTSGSQADTQYF
.,TRBV12-5,TRBJ1-1,.,TGTGCTAGTGGTTCCCCGGGTGTTGGCCCGGGGAACACTGAAGCTTTCTTT,CASGSPGVGPGNTEAFF
.,TRBV4-1,TRBJ2-6,TRBD1,TGCGCCAGCAGCCAGCCGCGGGGGGACAGGGGCTCTGGGGCCAACGTCCTGACTTTC,CASSQPRGDRGSGANVLTF
once,TRBV29-1,TRBJ1-1,.,TGCAGCGTTCCGGCTTACACTGAAGCTTTCTTT,CSVPAYTEAFF
.,TRBV28,TRBJ2-1,TRBD2,TGTGCCAGCAGTTTACAGTTTCTAGCGGGAGGTCACGAGCAGTTCTTC,CASSLQFLAGGHEQFF
.,TRBV12-3/TRBV12-4,TRBJ2-7,.,TGTGCCAGCAGTTTTGAGGGTACCTACGAGCAGTACTTC,CASSFEGTYEQYF
once,TRBV25-1,TRBJ2-5,.,TGTGCCAGCAGTGAATCTCGGAGCGGGCTCCAAGAGACCCAGTACTTC,CASSESRSGLQETQYF
.,TRBV6-6,TRBJ2-7,.,TGTGCCAGCAGTTACTCAGGACAGTCCTACGAGCAGTACTTC,CASSYSGQSYEQYF
.,TRBV12-3/TRBV12-4,TRBJ1-5,TRBD1,TGTGCCAGCAGTCAAGGACAGGCCAATCAGCCCCAGCATTTT,CASSQGQANQPQHF
.,TRBV20-1,TRBJ2-5,.,TGCAGTGCTTACGCGACACTGAGGCAAGAGACCCAGTACTTC,CSAYATLRQETQYF
.,TRBV6-2/TRBV6-3,TRBJ1-2,.,TGTGCCAGCAGTCAACGGCCCGGGACTCAATATGGCTACACCTTC,CASSQRPGTQYGYTF
.,TRBV29-1,TRBJ1-4,TRBD1,TGCAGCGTCGTGGACAGGGAGGCAAAACTGTTTTTT,CSVVDREAKLFF
.,TRBV2,TRBJ2-7,TRBD1,TGTGCCAGCAGTGACCCGGGACAGCAATCCTACGAGCAGTACTTC,CASSDPGQQSYEQYF
.,TRBV12-3/TRBV12-4,TRBJ2-7,TRBD1,TGTGCCAGCAGTTCACCGGGACAGGGTTACTACGAGCAGTACTTC,CASSSPGQGYYEQYF
.,TRBV19,TRBJ1-5,.,TGTGCCAGTAATCTACCGGGGGGGAGCAATCAGCCCCAGCATTTT,CASNLPGGSNQPQHF
once,TRBV29-1,TRBJ1-2,TRBD1,TGCAGCGTTCCTTACAGGGGGCTGGGCTATGGCTACACCTTC,CSVPYRGLGYGYTF
.,TRBV6-6,TRBJ2-7,.,TGTGCCAGCAGCGCATTGCCGGAGGCCGAGCAGTACTTC,CASSALPEAEQYF
.,TRBV20-1,TRBJ2-3,TRBD2,TGCAGTGCTATCGGCGGGAGTAGCCCAGATACGCAGTATTTT,CSAIGGSSPDTQYF